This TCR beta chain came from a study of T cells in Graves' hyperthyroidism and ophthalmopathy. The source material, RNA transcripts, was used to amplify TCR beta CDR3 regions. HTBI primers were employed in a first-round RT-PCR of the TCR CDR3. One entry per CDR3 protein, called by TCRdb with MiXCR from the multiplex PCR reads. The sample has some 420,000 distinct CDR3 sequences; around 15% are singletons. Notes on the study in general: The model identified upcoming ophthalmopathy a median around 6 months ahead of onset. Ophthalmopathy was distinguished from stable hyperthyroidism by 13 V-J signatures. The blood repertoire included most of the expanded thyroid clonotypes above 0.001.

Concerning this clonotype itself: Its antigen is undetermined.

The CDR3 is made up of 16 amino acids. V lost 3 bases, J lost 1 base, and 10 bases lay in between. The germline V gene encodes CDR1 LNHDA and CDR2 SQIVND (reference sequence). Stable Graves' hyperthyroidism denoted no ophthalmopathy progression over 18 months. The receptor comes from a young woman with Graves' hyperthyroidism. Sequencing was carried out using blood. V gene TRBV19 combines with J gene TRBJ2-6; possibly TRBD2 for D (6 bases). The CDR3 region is CASSIGRGSGANVLTF. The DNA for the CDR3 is TGTGCCAGTAGTATTGGGCGGGGTTCTGGGGCCAACGTCCTGACTTTC.